Listed below are T cell receptor beta chains from one sample, sequenced in a study of T cells of healthy individuals. TCRdb analysed the 5' RACE reads with MiXCR anew, one entry per CDR3 protein. This table holds 85,000 to 100,000 distinct CDR3 sequences, 15% to 20% found once. Receptors originate from a human donor in good health. The CDR3 runs from the conserved cysteine through the conserved F or W. Each record gives: V gene, D gene, clone size, J gene, CDR3 protein, CDR3 DNA. D genes are given only for firm matches. Size is omitted from some rows. Given values are once, few, many or a class for expanded clones.

TRBV18	TRBD1	-	TRBJ1-5	CASSRQGYNQPQHF	TGTGCCAGCTCACGACAGGGATACAATCAGCCCCAGCATTTT
TRBV27	-	-	TRBJ2-7	CASSLDGSSYEQYF	TGTGCCAGCAGTTTAGACGGGAGTTCCTACGAGCAGTACTTC
TRBV12-3/TRBV12-4	-	-	TRBJ2-3	CASSSNWGDTQYF	TGTGCCAGCAGTTCCAACTGGGGGGATACGCAGTATTTT
TRBV6-2/TRBV6-3	TRBD1	few	TRBJ2-1	CASSYQGTVNEQFF	TGTGCCAGCAGTTACCAGGGGACAGTCAATGAGCAGTTCTTC
TRBV20-1	-	many	TRBJ2-7	CSARLQPASYEQYF	TGCAGTGCTAGGCTCCAGCCGGCCTCCTACGAGCAGTACTTC
TRBV12-3/TRBV12-4	TRBD1	many	TRBJ1-5	CASSPTGTGAYQPQHF	TGTGCCAGCAGCCCCACCGGGACAGGGGCGTATCAGCCCCAGCATTTT
TRBV21-1	-	-	TRBJ2-1	CASSNELYLYNEQFF	TGTGCCAGCAGCAACGAACTCTACCTCTACAATGAGCAGTTCTTC
TRBV29-1	-	-	TRBJ1-2	CSVEAPGGGDYGYTF	TGCAGCGTTGAAGCCCCAGGAGGTGGGGACTATGGCTACACCTTC
TRBV5-1	TRBD1	few	TRBJ1-1	CASSLNRGPFLDTEAFF	TGCGCCAGCAGCTTGAACAGGGGGCCTTTTTTGGACACTGAAGCTTTCTTT
TRBV24-1	-	-	TRBJ1-5	CATSASAKPAYSNQPQHF	TGTGCCACCAGCGCTTCGGCCAAGCCAGCTTATAGCAATCAGCCCCAGCATTTT
TRBV9	-	few	TRBJ2-5	CASSVAGRQETQYF	TGTGCCAGCAGCGTAGCGGGCAGACAAGAGACCCAGTACTTC
TRBV6-1	TRBD1	-	TRBJ2-7	CASSDARGPRKYF	TGTGCCAGCAGTGACGCCAGGGGGCCGCGTAAATACTTC
TRBV4-3	-	few	TRBJ1-1	CASSQDRDTNTEAFF	TGCGCCAGCAGCCAAGACAGGGACACCAACACTGAAGCTTTCTTT
TRBV3-1	-	few	TRBJ1-1	CASSLIEETEAFF	TGTGCCAGCAGCCTTATAGAAGAGACTGAAGCTTTCTTT
TRBV11-1	-	few	TRBJ2-2	CASSLGREGTGELFF	TGTGCCAGCAGCTTAGGGAGGGAAGGAACCGGGGAGCTGTTTTTT
TRBV5-6	TRBD1	-	TRBJ1-2	CASSQNRGYGYTF	TGTGCCAGCAGCCAAAACAGGGGATATGGCTACACCTTC
TRBV11-2	-	-	TRBJ1-4	CASSLVSEFNEKLFF	TGTGCCAGCAGCTTAGTATCAGAGTTTAATGAAAAACTGTTTTTT
TRBV28	-	few	TRBJ2-5	CASNPLSIETQYF	TGTGCCAGCAACCCTCTCTCGATCGAGACCCAGTACTTC
TRBV20-1	-	few	TRBJ2-7	CSARGDHREQYF	TGCAGTGCTAGGGGGGACCATCGAGAGCAGTACTTC
TRBV3-1	-	few	TRBJ2-3	CASSLSGSPDTQYF	TGTGCCAGCAGCCTATCGGGGTCCCCAGATACGCAGTATTTT
TRBV18	TRBD1	many	TRBJ2-3	CASSRQGATDTQYF	TGTGCCAGCTCACGACAGGGGGCGACAGATACGCAGTATTTT
TRBV6-5	-	many	TRBJ2-7	CASSRSRDYEQYF	TGTGCCAGCAGTAGGTCCAGGGACTACGAGCAGTACTTC
TRBV29-1	-	many	TRBJ1-2	CSVEDQAAYGYTF	TGCAGCGTTGAAGATCAGGCGGCCTATGGCTACACCTTC
TRBV6-1	TRBD1	few	TRBJ2-5	CASRDRGYQETQYF	TGTGCCAGCAGGGACAGGGGATACCAAGAGACCCAGTACTTC
TRBV14	-	-	TRBJ1-2	CASSPLVIPYGYTF	TGTGCCAGCAGTCCCCTCGTGATCCCATATGGCTACACCTTC
TRBV20-1	-	-	TRBJ2-7	CSAIPTGWPSEQYF	TGCAGTGCTATCCCGACAGGCTGGCCCTCCGAGCAGTACTTC
TRBV28	TRBD1	many	TRBJ2-3	CASSKTGDGTDTQYF	TGTGCCAGCAGTAAGACAGGGGACGGCACAGATACGCAGTATTTT
TRBV9	TRBD2	-	TRBJ2-1	CASSAPSGLPSYNEQFF	TGTGCCAGCAGCGCCCCGTCGGGACTACCTTCCTACAATGAGCAGTTCTTC
TRBV3-1	-	few	TRBJ2-1	CASSQVVALSEQFF	TGTGCCAGCAGCCAAGTGGTAGCACTCAGTGAGCAGTTCTTC
TRBV2	-	many	TRBJ2-7	CASSVHEQYF	TGTGCCAGCAGTGTCCACGAGCAGTACTTC
TRBV28	-	few	TRBJ1-5	CASRLDAEYKPQHF	TGTGCCAGCAGGTTGGACGCTGAGTACAAGCCCCAGCATTTT
TRBV6-4	TRBD2	-	TRBJ2-1	CASSEAAGEGNEQFF	TGTGCCAGCAGTGAGGCAGCGGGAGAGGGTAATGAGCAGTTCTTC
TRBV2	-	-	TRBJ2-2	CASHRAAELFF	TGTGCCAGCCACAGGGCCGCGGAGCTGTTTTTT
TRBV6-6	-	many	TRBJ1-5	CASSYSIRSGSLSNQPQHF	TGTGCCAGCAGTTACTCGATACGTTCAGGATCTCTTAGCAATCAGCCCCAGCATTTT
TRBV7-8	TRBD1	-	TRBJ2-7	CASSFAGTGYHEQYF	TGTGCCAGCAGCTTCGCCGGGACAGGGTATCACGAGCAGTACTTC
TRBV6-2/TRBV6-3	-	many	TRBJ1-1	CATTDGDEAFF	TGTGCCACCACGGACGGAGATGAAGCTTTCTTT
TRBV20-1	-	-	TRBJ2-1	CSAMGRQSFYNEQFF	TGCAGTGCTATGGGCCGGCAGAGTTTCTACAATGAGCAGTTCTTC
TRBV3-1	TRBD1	many	TRBJ2-3	CASSQPGTDITDTQYF	TGTGCCAGCAGCCAACCCGGGACAGATATCACAGATACGCAGTATTTT
TRBV6-1	TRBD2	-	TRBJ2-1	CASSPGLAGGRDEQFF	TGTGCCAGCAGCCCGGGACTAGCGGGAGGTAGGGATGAGCAGTTCTTC
TRBV29-1	TRBD1	-	TRBJ2-7	CSAGKGARYEQYF	TGCAGCGCTGGGAAGGGGGCGAGATACGAGCAGTACTTC
TRBV7-9	TRBD1	few	TRBJ2-1	CASSQTVPRTGRGDWSYNEQFF	TGTGCCAGCAGCCAAACCGTCCCACGGACAGGGCGGGGAGATTGGTCCTACAATGAGCAGTTCTTC
TRBV28	-	-	TRBJ2-5	CASSFTESTVQETQYF	TGTGCCAGCAGTTTTACCGAATCGACCGTTCAAGAGACCCAGTACTTC